What follows are 10 T cell receptor beta chains derived from one specimen sequenced in a study of identical twins. A single record per CDR3 protein comes from TCRdb applying MiXCR to the 5' RACE reads. Among a few hundred thousand distinct CDR3 sequences listed, roughly 18% were seen once. Sequenced: naive T cells sorted from blood. The receptors stem from a man in his fifties in good health.

This clonotype occurred a few times. The gene calls are TRBV6-5 and TRBJ1-1, with D possibly being TRBD1 (6 bases). The CDR3 contains 14 residues. CDR1 and CDR2 from the germline V gene are MNHEY and SVGAGI. Trimming took off 3 bases at V and 4 bases at J, with 12 bases between the two ends. The CDR3 region has the DNA TGTGCCAGCAGTTATCCGGGGGGGGCCACTGAAGCTTTCTTT. The encoded protein is CASSYPGGATEAFF.

The chain has TRBV7-2 and TRBJ2-1, with 7 bases identical to TRBD2. The length of the CDR3 is 14 residues. V shed 1 base and J 7 bases; nucleotides not matched to a gene: 4. Per germline, CDR1 SGHTA and CDR2 FQGNSA. This CDR3 is CASSLGWRENEQFF. In DNA, the CDR3 is TGTGCCAGCAGCTTAGGGTGGCGGGAGAATGAGCAGTTCTTC.

Ten or more counts support this clonotype. The J gene is TRBJ2-6, the V gene TRBV12-3 or TRBV12-4, with 9 bases lining up with TRBD1. Trimming cost V 5 bases and J 4 bases; bases outside gene matches: 3. The CDR3 runs to 15 residues. The CDR3: CASSDRGGGANVLTF. In DNA, the CDR3 is TGTGCCAGCAGTGACAGGGGGGGCGGGGCCAACGTCCTGACTTTC.

This clonotype was picked up a small number of times. V gene TRBV10-3 combines with J gene TRBJ1-5; no reliable D call. CDR3 length equals 14 residues. Trimming pared 4 bases from V and 0 bases from J, leaving 7 bases between. CDR1 and CDR2 from the germline V gene are ENHRY and SYGVKD. As DNA, the CDR3 is TGTGCCATCAGTGCTGAGTATAGCAATCAGCCCCAGCATTTT. It translates to CAISAEYSNQPQHF.

The CDR3 DNA is TGCAGTGCTACCTGGGCAGGAGGAGCTTTCTTT. Translation: CSATWAGGAFF. The chain is built from TRBV20-1 and TRBJ1-1; D remains unclear. V lost 4 bases to trimming and J lost 10 bases, with 13 bases between them. In germline, CDR1 is DFQATT, CDR2 SNEGSKA (reference sequence). CDR3 length: 11 residues.

This clonotype was recorded once. The gene calls are TRBV29-1 and TRBJ1-3; unclear D gene. The CDR3 totals 13 residues. Germline V CDR1 and CDR2: SQVTM, ANQGSEA. Trimming took off 4 bases at V and 1 base at J, with 8 bases between the two ends. This chain's CDR3 is CSVAHGSGNTIYF. The CDR3 DNA follows: TGCAGCGTTGCCCACGGGTCTGGAAACACCATATATTTT.

The chain joins TRBV6-2 or TRBV6-3 to TRBJ2-1; 10 bases match TRBD2. V shed 6 bases, J shed 5 bases, and the junction held 4 bases outside the gene matches. The germline CDR1 and CDR2 sequences are MNHEY and SVGEGT. CDR3 size: 14 residues. The CDR3 bases are TGTGCCAGCAGACTAGCGGGACCAAACAATGAGCAGTTCTTC. It yields the protein CASRLAGPNNEQFF.

This clonotype showed up many times. The rearrangement links TRBV7-2 to TRBJ2-7, with a possible D match to TRBD2 (5 bases). The CDR3 is 15 residues long. The V end was cut by 1 base, the J end by 2 bases, with 12 bases between. The germline V gene has CDR1 SGHTA and CDR2 FQGNSA. The CDR3 sequence is CASSLVVGGAYEQYF. For the CDR3, the DNA is TGTGCCAGCAGCTTAGTGGTAGGAGGCGCCTACGAGCAGTACTTC.

In this sample, this clonotype turned up once. The genes are TRBV12-3 or TRBV12-4 and TRBJ2-7; the D gene is possibly TRBD2 (6 bases). The CDR3 has 15 residues. V was clipped by 3 bases and J by 4 bases, with 16 bases between them. CDR3 region: CASSFSAGKGYEQYF. CDR3 coding DNA: TGTGCCAGCAGTTTTTCGGCGGGAAAAGGTTACGAGCAGTACTTC.

This clonotype was recorded many times. This sequence joins TRBV7-2 and TRBJ2-5, with unresolved D. Per the germline V gene, CDR1 is SGHTA and CDR2 is FQGNSA. This CDR3 contains 14 residues. Trimming took 1 base from V and 2 from J, leaving 8 bases between them. CDR3 nucleotides: TGTGCCAGCAGCTTAGGTCGACATCAAGAGACCCAGTACTTC. Protein sequence: CASSLGRHQETQYF.